This TCR beta chain emerged from a study of human T cells and chemical hapten exposure (dated by TCRdb to about 2021). For the wider study: For sensitization, 2% DPC in acetone was applied to a roughly 2 cm by roughly 2 cm area of upper inner arm skin. Throughout the study period of around 25 weeks, patients also received therapeutic DPC doses to the scalp every week. Patch tests used Finn chambers with 0.01% DPC on the upper back, scored after 6 days by International Contact Dermatitis Research Group standards. Most of the patients in the cohort were female, and the cohort covered alopecia areata with under or over 50% scalp involvement, alopecia totalis and alopecia universalis. The libraries were sequenced as a pool, and the TCR yield per sample differed mostly because of small variations in library volumes within the pool. In alopecia patients, the study followed how the peripheral blood TCR repertoire changed in vivo over primary and secondary sensitization to diphenylcyclopropenone (DPC), a hapten. Blood was sampled from patients pre-sensitization (week 0) and at 2, 6 and about 24 weeks after DPC sensitization. Around 30 alopecia patients provided blood for TCR sequencing at one to four time points (pre-sensitization, 2, 6 and 24 weeks). The research as a whole found: A positive correlation was found between the number of PT1 expanded TCRs and patch test score, with significance reached at thresholds 8, 16 and 32 but not 4. Expanded TCRs formed significantly more large CDR3 similarity clusters than pre-sensitization or healthy control sets, consistent with antigen-driven responses. Repeated subsampling changed both the strength of the expansion versus patch-test correlation and the threshold at which the correlation became significant. The number of TCRs above 1 in 1000 frequency did not change with DPC sensitization; there was no evidence of global repertoire structure alterations. Alopecia, a presumed autoimmune disease, was present in all patients, so the immune response of the patients might differ from that of healthy individuals.

Trimming removed 3 bases from V and 2 bases from J, leaving 9 bases between the germline ends. Spanning cysteine to phenylalanine, the CDR3 consists of 15 amino acids. Only CDR3 DNA is held: 45 bases, read in frame from base 1. Via the germline V gene, CDR1 is SGDLS and CDR2 YYNGEE. The time point label, read with the paper, signifies: patch test 1, 2 weeks after DPC sensitization. What this sample's treatment or condition label stands for: therapeutic diphenylcyclopropenone sensitization with weekly scalp DPC. Blood at each patch-test visit was drawn before the patch test was applied. Patients were eligible if aged 18 to 70, diagnosed with alopecia and judged suitable for DPC therapy, and pregnant patients were excluded. Total RNA was isolated from unfractionated whole blood collected in Tempus Blood RNA tubes. The library was built by means of RACE. For sequencing, a NextSeq 500 was employed. During library preparation, unique molecular identifiers were attached to individual cDNA molecules so that TCRs could be counted in a quantitative, reproducible way. For every blood RNA sample, sequencing covered both the TCR alpha and TCR beta chains. In the authors' own workflow: The median number of TCRs per sample was around 100,000, ranging from about 23,224 to 700,000. The Decombinator software suite was used to annotate the V, J and CDR3 of the TCR reads. For the PS versus PT1 abundance plots, all samples were subsampled to the same number of TCRs (28,000). Expanded TCRs were defined as absent before sensitization and observed at least eight times at the 2-week time point. Through fastp at Q25 and MiXCR, TCRdb rebuilt clones from the public reads, retaining in-frame beta chains. Rows with a matching CDR3 protein are joined into one entry that keeps the most common DNA and genes. Clone size and V and J calls follow TCRdb, not the original study. Here the sample has around 380,000 distinct CDR3 sequences; roughly 5% occur a single time. The ten largest make up roughly 2.4% of the sample.

Many counts were recorded for this clonotype. Its binding antigen is unknown. The input lacks base qualities; no much larger clone sits a single base away. The sequence is built from TRBV9 and TRBJ2-6, with TRBD2 as a weak D call on 5 bases. The clonotype was recovered from a woman aged 50 to 60 with alopecia areata. Some clones in this sample may be carry-over from other donors' samples. This sample comprised whole blood, obtained in connection with sensitization to the hapten diphenylcyclopropenone (DPC). At the DNA level, the sequence is TGTGCCAGCAGCGGACTCGGGGCTGGGGCCAACGTCCTGACTTTC. Protein translation: CASSGLGAGANVLTF.